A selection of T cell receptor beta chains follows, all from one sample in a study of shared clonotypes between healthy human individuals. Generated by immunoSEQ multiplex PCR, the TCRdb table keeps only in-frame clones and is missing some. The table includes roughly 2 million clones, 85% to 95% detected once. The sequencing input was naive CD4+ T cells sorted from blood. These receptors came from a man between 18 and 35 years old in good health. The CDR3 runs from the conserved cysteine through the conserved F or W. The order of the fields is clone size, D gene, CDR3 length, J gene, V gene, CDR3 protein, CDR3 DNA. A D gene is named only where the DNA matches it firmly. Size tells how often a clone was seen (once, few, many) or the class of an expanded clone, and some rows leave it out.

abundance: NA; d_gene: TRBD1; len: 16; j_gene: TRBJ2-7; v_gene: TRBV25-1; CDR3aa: CASSGPYGTGAYEQYF; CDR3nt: TGTGCCAGCAGTGGACCTTACGGGACAGGGGCCTACGAGCAGTACTTC
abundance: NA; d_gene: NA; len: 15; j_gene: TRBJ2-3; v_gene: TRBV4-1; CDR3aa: CASGPGQPLTDTQYF; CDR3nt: TGCGCCAGCGGCCCTGGTCAACCCCTCACAGATACGCAGTATTTT
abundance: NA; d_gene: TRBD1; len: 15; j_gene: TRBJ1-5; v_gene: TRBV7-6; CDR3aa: CASSPMTGSNQPQHF; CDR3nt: TGTGCCAGCAGCCCTATGACAGGGAGCAATCAGCCCCAGCATTTT
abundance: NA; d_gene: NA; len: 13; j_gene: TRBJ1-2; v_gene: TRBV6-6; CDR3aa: CASSYSSGVGYTF; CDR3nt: TGTGCCAGCAGTTACTCGTCAGGGGTTGGCTACACCTTC
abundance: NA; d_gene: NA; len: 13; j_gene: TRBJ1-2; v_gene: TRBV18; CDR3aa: CASSPMGNYGYTF; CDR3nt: TGTGCCAGCTCACCTATGGGTAACTATGGCTACACCTTC
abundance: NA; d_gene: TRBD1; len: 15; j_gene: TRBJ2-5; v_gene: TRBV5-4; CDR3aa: CASSVSGQTQETQYF; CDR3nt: TGTGCCAGCAGCGTTTCGGGACAGACCCAAGAGACCCAGTACTTC
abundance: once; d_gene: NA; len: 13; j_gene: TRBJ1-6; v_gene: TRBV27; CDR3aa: CASSVSTGLFLHF; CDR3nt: TGTGCCAGCAGTGTTTCGACAGGTTTATTCCTCCACTTT
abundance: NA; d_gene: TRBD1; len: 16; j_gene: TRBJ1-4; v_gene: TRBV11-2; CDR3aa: CASSLGDRGANEKLFF; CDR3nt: TGTGCCAGCAGCCTAGGGGACAGGGGAGCTAATGAAAAACTGTTTTTT
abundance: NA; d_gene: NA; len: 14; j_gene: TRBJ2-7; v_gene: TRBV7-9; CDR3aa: CASSLTPTAYEQYF; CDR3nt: TGTGCCAGCAGTTTAACCCCCACGGCCTACGAGCAGTACTTC
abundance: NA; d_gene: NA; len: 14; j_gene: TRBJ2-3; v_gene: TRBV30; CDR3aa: CAWSVSSGPDTQYF; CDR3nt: TGTGCCTGGAGTGTTTCGTCCGGCCCAGATACGCAGTATTTT
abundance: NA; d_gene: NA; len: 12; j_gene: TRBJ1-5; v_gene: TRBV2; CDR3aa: CASCGNNQPQHF; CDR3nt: TGTGCCAGCTGCGGCAACAATCAGCCCCAGCATTTT
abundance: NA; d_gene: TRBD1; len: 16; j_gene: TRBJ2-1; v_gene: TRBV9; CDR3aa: CASSVSILGQANEQFF; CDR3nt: TGTGCCAGCAGCGTATCTATTCTTGGACAGGCGAATGAGCAGTTCTTC
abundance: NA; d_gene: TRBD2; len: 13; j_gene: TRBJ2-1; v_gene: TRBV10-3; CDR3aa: CASTSGSTNEQFF; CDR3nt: TGTGCCAGTACTAGCGGGAGCACTAATGAGCAGTTCTTC
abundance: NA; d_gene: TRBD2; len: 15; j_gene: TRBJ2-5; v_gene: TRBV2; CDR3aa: CASQLLAGGQETQYF; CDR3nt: TGTGCCAGCCAACTACTAGCGGGGGGCCAAGAGACCCAGTACTTC
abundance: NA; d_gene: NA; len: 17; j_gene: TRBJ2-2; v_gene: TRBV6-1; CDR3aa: CASSAQGNTGNTGELFF; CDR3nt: TGTGCCAGCAGTGCACAGGGTAACACGGGGAACACCGGGGAGCTGTTTTTT
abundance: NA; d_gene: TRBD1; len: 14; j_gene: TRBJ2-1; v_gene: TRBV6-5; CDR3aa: CASRRGTAYNEQFF; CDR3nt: TGTGCCAGCAGGAGAGGGACAGCATACAATGAGCAGTTCTTC
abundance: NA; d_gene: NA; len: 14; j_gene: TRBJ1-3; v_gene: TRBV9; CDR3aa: CASSAWTEGNTIYF; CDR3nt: TGTGCCAGCAGCGCCTGGACAGAAGGAAACACCATATATTTT
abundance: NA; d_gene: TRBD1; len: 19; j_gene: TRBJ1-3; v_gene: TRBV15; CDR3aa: CATSSRYGGTGTSGNTIYF; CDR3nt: TGTGCCACCAGCTCGCGCTACGGGGGGACAGGGACCTCTGGAAACACCATATATTTT
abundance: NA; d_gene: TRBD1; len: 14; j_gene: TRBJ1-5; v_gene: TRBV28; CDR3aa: CASSPGQGGKPQHF; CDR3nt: TGTGCCAGCAGTCCTGGACAGGGTGGAAAGCCCCAGCATTTT
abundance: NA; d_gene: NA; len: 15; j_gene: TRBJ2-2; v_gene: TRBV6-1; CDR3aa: CASSGRAQNTGELFF; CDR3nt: TGTGCCAGCAGTGGGCGGGCCCAGAACACCGGGGAGCTGTTTTTT
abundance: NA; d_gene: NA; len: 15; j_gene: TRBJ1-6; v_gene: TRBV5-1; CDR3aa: CASSLEQGNESPLHF; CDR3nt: TGCGCCAGCAGCTTGGAACAGGGTAATGAATCACCCCTCCACTTT
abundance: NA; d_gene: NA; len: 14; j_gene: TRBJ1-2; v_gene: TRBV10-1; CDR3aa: CASSGEVENYGYTF; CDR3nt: TGCGCCAGCAGTGGTGAGGTAGAAAACTATGGCTACACCTTC
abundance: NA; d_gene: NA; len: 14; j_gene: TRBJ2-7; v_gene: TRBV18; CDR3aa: CASSPPGTPYEQYF; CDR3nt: TGTGCCAGCTCACCACCCGGGACACCTTACGAGCAGTACTTC